Sequencing of this T cell receptor beta chain was carried out in a study of a mutant IDH1 vaccine in newly diagnosed glioma. Across the study: The start of vaccination came 4-6 weeks after radiotherapy alone, or with temozolomide cycles. Study-level points and caveats: No link was apparently found between pseudoprogression and changes in top peripheral T cell clonotypes.

In the case of this clone: Its antigen is currently unknown.

Noted time point: week 35, safety follow-up. In the vaccine, a single dose held 300 ug of the mutant IDH1 20-mer peptide, along with topical imiquimod. The repertoire was sequenced with immunoSEQ multiplex PCR; TCRdb's copy has only in-frame clones and lacks some. Among 65,000 to 85,000 clones listed, around 87% were seen once. The receptor's source is a man aged 30 to 45 with glioma. The sequencing here drew on PBMCs, taken from a glioma patient whose treatment included an IDH1 peptide vaccine.

CDR3 bases: TGTGCCAGCAGTTTATACGGACAGGTGCGACCCCTCCACTTT. Protein sequence: CASSLYGQVRPLHF. This chain joins TRBV27 and TRBJ1-6, with 7 bases aligning to TRBD1. This CDR3 spans 14 amino acids. Unmatched junction bases numbered 6, after V lost 1 base and J lost 12 bases. Germline V gives CDR1 MNHEY, CDR2 SMNVEV (reference sequence).